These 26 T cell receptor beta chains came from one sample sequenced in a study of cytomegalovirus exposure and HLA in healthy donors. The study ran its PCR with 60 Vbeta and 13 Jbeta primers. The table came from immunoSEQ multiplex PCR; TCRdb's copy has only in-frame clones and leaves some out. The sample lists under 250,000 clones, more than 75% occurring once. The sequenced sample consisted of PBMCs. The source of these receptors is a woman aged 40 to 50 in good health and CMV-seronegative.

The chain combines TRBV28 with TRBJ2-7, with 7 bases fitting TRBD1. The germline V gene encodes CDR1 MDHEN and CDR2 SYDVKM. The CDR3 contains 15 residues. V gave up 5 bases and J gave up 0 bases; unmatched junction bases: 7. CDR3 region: CASSPRGINSYEQYF. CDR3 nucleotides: TGTGCCAGCAGTCCCAGGGGGATCAACTCCTACGAGCAGTACTTC.

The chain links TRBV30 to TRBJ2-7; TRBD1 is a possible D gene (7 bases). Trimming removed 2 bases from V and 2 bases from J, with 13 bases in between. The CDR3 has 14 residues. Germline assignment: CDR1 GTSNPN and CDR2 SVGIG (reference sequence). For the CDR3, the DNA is TGTGCCTGGAGTAAGGCAGGGGGGACCTACGAGCAGTACTTC. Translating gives CAWSKAGGTYEQYF.

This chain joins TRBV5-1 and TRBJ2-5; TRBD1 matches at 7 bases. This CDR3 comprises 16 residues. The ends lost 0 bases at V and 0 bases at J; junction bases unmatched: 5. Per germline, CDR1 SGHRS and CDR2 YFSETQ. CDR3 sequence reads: CASSLVPTGNQETQYF. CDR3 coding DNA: TGCGCCAGCAGCTTGGTCCCGACAGGGAACCAAGAGACCCAGTACTTC.

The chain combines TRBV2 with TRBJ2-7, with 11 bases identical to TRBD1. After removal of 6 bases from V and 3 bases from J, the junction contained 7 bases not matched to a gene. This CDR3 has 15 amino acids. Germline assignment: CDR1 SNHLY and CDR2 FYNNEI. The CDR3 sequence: CASRGRTGGRYEQYF. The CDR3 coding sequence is TGTGCCAGCAGAGGCAGGACAGGGGGCCGCTACGAGCAGTACTTC. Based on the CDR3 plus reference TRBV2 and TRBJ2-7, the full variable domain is EPEVTQTPSHQVTQMGQEVILRCVPISNHLYFYWYRQILGQKVEFLVSFYNNEISEKSEIFDDQFSVERPDGSNFTLKIRSTKLEDSAMYFCASRGRTGGRYEQYFGPGTRLTVT.

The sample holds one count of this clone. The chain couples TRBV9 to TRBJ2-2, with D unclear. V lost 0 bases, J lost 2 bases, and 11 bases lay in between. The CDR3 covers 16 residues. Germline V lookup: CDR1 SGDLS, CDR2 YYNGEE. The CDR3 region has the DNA TGTGCCAGCAGCGTAGCGCTATTAGTAAACACCGGGGAGCTGTTTTTT. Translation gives CASSVALLVNTGELFF.

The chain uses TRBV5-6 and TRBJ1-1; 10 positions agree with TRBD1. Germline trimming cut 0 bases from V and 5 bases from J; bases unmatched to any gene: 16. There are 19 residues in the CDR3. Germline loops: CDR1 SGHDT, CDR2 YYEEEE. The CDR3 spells CASSLVYDRGRPLGTEAFF. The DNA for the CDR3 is TGTGCCAGCAGCTTGGTCTACGACAGGGGGCGACCGTTGGGGACTGAAGCTTTCTTT.

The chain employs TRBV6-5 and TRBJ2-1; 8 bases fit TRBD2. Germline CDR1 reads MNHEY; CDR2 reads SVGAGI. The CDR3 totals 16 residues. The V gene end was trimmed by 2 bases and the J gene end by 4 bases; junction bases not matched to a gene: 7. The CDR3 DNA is TGTGCCAGCAGTTACGGGTACGGCGGGAGGTACAATGAGCAGTTCTTC. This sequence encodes CASSYGYGGRYNEQFF.

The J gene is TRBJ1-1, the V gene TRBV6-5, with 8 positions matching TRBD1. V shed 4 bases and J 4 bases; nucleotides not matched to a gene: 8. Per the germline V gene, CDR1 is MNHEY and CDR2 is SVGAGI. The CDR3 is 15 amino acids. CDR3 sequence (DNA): TGTGCCAGCAGTTTCGGCACAGGGGGTCGCACTGAAGCTTTCTTT. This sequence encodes CASSFGTGGRTEAFF.

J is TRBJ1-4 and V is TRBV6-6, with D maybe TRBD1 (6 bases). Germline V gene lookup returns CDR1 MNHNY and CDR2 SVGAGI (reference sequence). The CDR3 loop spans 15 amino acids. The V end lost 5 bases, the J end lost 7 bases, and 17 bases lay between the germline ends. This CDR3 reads CASSQQGSLVEKLFF. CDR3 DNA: TGTGCCAGCAGTCAACAGGGTTCTTTGGTTGAAAAACTGTTTTTT.

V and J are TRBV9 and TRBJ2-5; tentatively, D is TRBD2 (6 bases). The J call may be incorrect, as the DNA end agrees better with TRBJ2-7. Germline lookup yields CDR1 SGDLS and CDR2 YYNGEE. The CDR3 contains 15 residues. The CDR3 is CASSVSLAGTYEQYF. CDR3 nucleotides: TGTGCCAGCAGCGTATCCCTCGCGGGAACCTACGAGCAGTACTTC.

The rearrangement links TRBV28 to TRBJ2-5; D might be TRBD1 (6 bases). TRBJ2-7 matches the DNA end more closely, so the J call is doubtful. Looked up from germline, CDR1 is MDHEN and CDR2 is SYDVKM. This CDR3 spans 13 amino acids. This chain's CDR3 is CASRWTVGYEQYF. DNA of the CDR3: TGTGCCAGCAGGTGGACAGTCGGATACGAGCAGTACTTC.

In DNA form, the CDR3 reads TGTGCCAGCAGGAGACAGGGCGGCAGCTATGGCTACACCTTC. It yields the protein CASRRQGGSYGYTF. The rearrangement joins TRBV6-1 to TRBJ1-2; TRBD1 agrees at 7 bases. Germline V gives CDR1 MNHNS, CDR2 SASEGT. The CDR3 covers 14 residues. The V and J ends lost 6 bases and 4 bases, in that order; junction bases with no gene match: 8.

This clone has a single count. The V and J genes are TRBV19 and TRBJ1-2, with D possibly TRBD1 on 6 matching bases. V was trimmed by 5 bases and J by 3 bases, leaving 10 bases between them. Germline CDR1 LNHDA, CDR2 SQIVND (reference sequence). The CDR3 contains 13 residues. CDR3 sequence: CASSRGGYYGYTF. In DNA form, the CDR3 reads TGTGCCAGTAGTCGGGGGGGCTACTATGGCTACACCTTC.

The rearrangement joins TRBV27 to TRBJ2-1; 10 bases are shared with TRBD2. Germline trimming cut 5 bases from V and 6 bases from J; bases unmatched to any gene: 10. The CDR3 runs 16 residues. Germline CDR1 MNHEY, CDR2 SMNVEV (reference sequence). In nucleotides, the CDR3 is TGTGCCAGCAGTCCCCCCGGGGCTAGCGGGAGCAATGAGCAGTTCTTC. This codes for CASSPPGASGSNEQFF.

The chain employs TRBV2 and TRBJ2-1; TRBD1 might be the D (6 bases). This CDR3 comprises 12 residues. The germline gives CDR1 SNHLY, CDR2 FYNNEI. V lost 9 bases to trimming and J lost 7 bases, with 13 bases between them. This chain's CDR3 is CASQGRGNEQFF. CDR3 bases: TGTGCCAGTCAGGGGAGAGGGAATGAGCAGTTCTTC.

CDR3 residues: CASSQGNLAGGDDTQYF. The CDR3 nucleotides read TGTGCCAGCAGCCAGGGTAATCTAGCGGGAGGCGACGATACGCAGTATTTT. This chain connects TRBV4-2 to TRBJ2-3, with 11 bases lining up with TRBD2. Germline lookup yields CDR1 LGHNA and CDR2 YNFKEQ. After removal of 3 bases from V and 6 bases from J, the junction contained 11 bases not matched to a gene. CDR3 length: 17 amino acids.

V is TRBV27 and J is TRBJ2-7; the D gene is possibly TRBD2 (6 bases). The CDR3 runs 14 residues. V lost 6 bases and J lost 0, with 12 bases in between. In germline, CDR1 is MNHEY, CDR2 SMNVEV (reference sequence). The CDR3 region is CASSWSGPSYEQYF. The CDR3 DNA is TGTGCCAGCAGCTGGAGCGGGCCCTCCTACGAGCAGTACTTC.

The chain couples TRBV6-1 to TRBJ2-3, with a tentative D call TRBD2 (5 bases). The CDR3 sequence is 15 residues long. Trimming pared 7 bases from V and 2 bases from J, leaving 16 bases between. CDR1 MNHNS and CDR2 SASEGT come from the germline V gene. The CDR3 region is CASMLVQDFTDTQYF. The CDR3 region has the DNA TGTGCCAGCATGTTGGTCCAGGACTTCACAGATACGCAGTATTTT.

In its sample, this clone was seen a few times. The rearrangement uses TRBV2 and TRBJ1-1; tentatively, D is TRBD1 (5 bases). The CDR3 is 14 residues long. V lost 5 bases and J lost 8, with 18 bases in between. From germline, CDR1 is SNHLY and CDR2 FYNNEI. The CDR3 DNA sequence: TGTGCCAGCAGTTACGTGACCCGGGGGAGGGAAGCTTTCTTT. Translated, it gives CASSYVTRGREAFF.

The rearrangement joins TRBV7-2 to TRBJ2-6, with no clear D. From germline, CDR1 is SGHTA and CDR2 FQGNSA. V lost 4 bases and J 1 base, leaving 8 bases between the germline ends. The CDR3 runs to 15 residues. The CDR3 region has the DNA TGTGCCAGCAGCTCTAGTCCTTCTGGGGCCAACGTCCTGACTTTC. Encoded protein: CASSSSPSGANVLTF.

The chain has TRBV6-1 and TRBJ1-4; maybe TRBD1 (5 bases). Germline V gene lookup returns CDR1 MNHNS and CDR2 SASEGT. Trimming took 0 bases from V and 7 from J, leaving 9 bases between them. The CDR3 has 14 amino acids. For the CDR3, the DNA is TGTGCCAGCAGTGAAGCAGGGGTTCGTGAAAAACTGTTTTTT. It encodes CASSEAGVREKLFF.

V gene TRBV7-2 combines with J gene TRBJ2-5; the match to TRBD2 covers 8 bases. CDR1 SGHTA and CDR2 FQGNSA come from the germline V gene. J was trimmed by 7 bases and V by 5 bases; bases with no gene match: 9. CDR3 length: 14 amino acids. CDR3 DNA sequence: TGTGCCAGCAGCCCCCCCGGCCTAGCGGGGACCCAGTACTTC. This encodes CASSPPGLAGTQYF.

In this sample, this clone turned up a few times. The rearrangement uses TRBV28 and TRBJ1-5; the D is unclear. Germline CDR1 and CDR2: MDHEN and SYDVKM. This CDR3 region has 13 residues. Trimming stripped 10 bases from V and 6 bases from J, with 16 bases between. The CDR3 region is CATNKGGPQPQHF. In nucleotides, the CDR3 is TGTGCCACCAATAAGGGAGGCCCTCAGCCCCAGCATTTT.

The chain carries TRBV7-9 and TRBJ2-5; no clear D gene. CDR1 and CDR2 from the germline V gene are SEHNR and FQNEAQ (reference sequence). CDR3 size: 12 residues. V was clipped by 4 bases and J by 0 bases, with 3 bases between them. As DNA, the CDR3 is TGTGCCAGCAGCTACTACCAAGAGACCCAGTACTTC. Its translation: CASSYYQETQYF. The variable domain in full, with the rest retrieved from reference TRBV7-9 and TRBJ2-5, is DTGVSQNPRHKITKRGQNVTFRCDPISEHNRLYWYRQTLGQGPEFLTYFQNEAQLEKSRLLSDRFSAERPKGSFSTLEIQRTEQGDSAMYLCASSYYQETQYFGPGTRLLVL.

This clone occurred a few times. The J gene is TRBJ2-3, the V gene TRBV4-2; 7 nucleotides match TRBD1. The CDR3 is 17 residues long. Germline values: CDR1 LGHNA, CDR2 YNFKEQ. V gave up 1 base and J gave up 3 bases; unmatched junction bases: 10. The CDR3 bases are TGTGCCAGCAGCCAAGTCGGCGGCAGGGGGATTACAGATACGCAGTATTTT. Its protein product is CASSQVGGRGITDTQYF.

In nucleotides, the CDR3 is TGCGCCAGCAGCGCGACAGGGTCCGGCAGTAACCACGAGCAGTACTTC. Its translation is CASSATGSGSNHEQYF. The chain is built from TRBV5-1 and TRBJ2-7; 7 bases agree with TRBD1. From germline, CDR1 is SGHRS and CDR2 YFSETQ. The CDR3 runs to 16 residues. V trimming: 4 bases; J trimming: 5 bases; junction bases outside the gene matches: 15.